Shown below are 14 T cell receptor beta chains from a single sample sequenced in a study of T cell repertoires in cytomegalovirus infection. TCRdb processed the reads anew with MiXCR; each CDR3 protein has one entry. The sample has about a million distinct CDR3 sequences, 25% to 40% seen once. These receptors have no identified antigens. Sequencing was performed on cultured CD8+ T cells from PBMCs, taken from culture after CMV antigen stimulation. These receptors originate from a human donor in good health (CMV status not recorded). Some clones in this sample may be carry-over from other donors' samples.

The table lists this clonotype with a few counts. The chain links TRBV27 to TRBJ1-2, with TRBD1 matching over 7 bases. The CDR3 runs 14 residues. CDR1 is MNHEY, CDR2 SMNVEV, per germline (reference sequence). The ends lost 10 bases at V and 1 base at J; junction bases unmatched: 9. The CDR3: CATIGTGDNYGYTF. DNA for the CDR3: TGTGCCACCATTGGTACAGGGGATAACTATGGCTACACCTTC.

V is TRBV27 and J is TRBJ2-1; D might be TRBD2 (6 bases). V was trimmed by 3 bases and J by 4 bases, leaving 13 bases between them. The CDR3 runs 15 residues. The V gene's germline CDR1 is MNHEY and CDR2 SMNVEV (reference sequence). In DNA, the CDR3 is TGTGCCAGCAGTTTGTCCCGGGGGTTTTACAATGAGCAGTTCTTC. Translating gives CASSLSRGFYNEQFF.

This chain uses TRBV6-2 or TRBV6-3 with TRBJ2-1, with D perhaps matching TRBD1 or TRBD2 (6 bases each). Between the trimmed V and J ends, which lost 2 bases and 4 bases, there was a span of 15 bases. Germline V gene lookup returns CDR1 MNHEY and CDR2 SVGEGT. The length of the CDR3 is 16 residues. The CDR3 DNA reads as TGTGCCAGCAGTTACGGTAGGGGGGCGGCTTACAATGAGCAGTTCTTC. Translating gives CASSYGRGAAYNEQFF.

This clonotype was found many times. V usage is TRBV7-9 and J usage is TRBJ1-1; tentative D call: TRBD1 (5 bases). V was pared by 7 bases and J by 7 bases, with 10 bases between. Germline V gene sequence: CDR1 SEHNR, CDR2 FQNEAQ (reference sequence). The CDR3 has 11 residues. This chain's CDR3 is CASTQGNEAFF. CDR3 nucleotide sequence: TGTGCCAGCACCCAGGGTAATGAAGCTTTCTTT.

The CDR3 DNA reads TGTGCCAGCAGCTATAAGGTAGCACGCACCGGGGAGCTGTTTTTT. As protein: CASSYKVARTGELFF. The chain links TRBV11-2 to TRBJ2-2; no reliable D call. Trimming removed 4 bases at V and 4 bases at J, with 13 bases between. Germline V lookup: CDR1 SGHAT, CDR2 FQNNGV. CDR3 length equals 15 residues.

This clonotype has just a few counts. This chain links TRBV15 with TRBJ2-5, with 14 nucleotides matching TRBD2. V dropped 5 bases and J dropped 4; count of bases not matched to a gene: 3. Germline CDR1 reads LNHNV; CDR2 reads YYDKDF (reference sequence). The CDR3 has 15 residues. CDR3 region: CATSPGLAGVETQYF. DNA for the CDR3: TGTGCCACCAGCCCGGGACTAGCGGGGGTAGAGACCCAGTACTTC.

This chain connects TRBV7-9 to TRBJ2-7; 7 nucleotides match TRBD1. V was pared by 5 bases and J by 0 bases, with 7 bases of the junction left unmatched. Germline V gene data show CDR1 as SEHNR and CDR2 as FQNEAQ (reference sequence). The length of the CDR3 is 15 residues. This CDR3 reads CASSPTGSPSYEQYF. CDR3 DNA sequence: TGTGCCAGCAGCCCGACAGGGTCCCCCTCCTACGAGCAGTACTTC. Supplemented by reference TRBV7-9 and TRBJ2-7, the full variable domain reads DTGVSQNPRHKITKRGQNVTFRCDPISEHNRLYWYRQTLGQGPEFLTYFQNEAQLEKSRLLSDRFSAERPKGSFSTLEIQRTEQGDSAMYLCASSPTGSPSYEQYFGPGTRLTVT.

This chain uses TRBV2 with TRBJ1-6; D ambiguous. Germline loops: CDR1 SNHLY, CDR2 FYNNEI. The CDR3 totals 12 residues. The V and J ends lost 7 bases and 6 bases respectively, with 7 bases between them. The CDR3 bases are TGTGCCAGCAAAACCGGTAATTCACCCCTCCACTTT. Translation: CASKTGNSPLHF.

This clonotype was observed many times. This chain links TRBV27 with TRBJ1-5; D might be TRBD1 (5 bases). The germline V and J ends were trimmed by 6 bases and 2 bases, with 14 bases remaining between them. The CDR3 has 15 residues. Germline lookup yields CDR1 MNHEY and CDR2 SMNVEV (reference sequence). In nucleotides, the CDR3 is TGTGCCAGCAGCTTGGGAGGGGCTGGCAATCAGCCCCAGCATTTT. Amino acids: CASSLGGAGNQPQHF.

This clonotype has a handful of counts. The chain has TRBV7-6 and TRBJ2-1; a possible D gene is TRBD1 (5 bases). Germline V gene data show CDR1 as SGHVS and CDR2 as FNYEAQ. This CDR3 region has 15 residues. V gave up 5 bases and J gave up 6 bases, with 17 bases separating them. Written as DNA, the CDR3 is TGTGCCAGCAGCGTATCTAAGTTTCAGGGCAATGAGCAGTTCTTC. This translates into CASSVSKFQGNEQFF.

The V gene is TRBV6-2 or TRBV6-3, the J gene TRBJ2-1; D perhaps matches TRBD2 (6 bases). The length of the CDR3 is 14 residues. V shed 8 bases and J shed 4 bases, with 15 bases lying between them. Germline loops: CDR1 MNHEY, CDR2 SVGEGT. CDR3 sequence: CASRGIRGYNEQFF. As DNA, the CDR3 is TGTGCCAGCCGAGGTATACGGGGGTACAATGAGCAGTTCTTC.

This clonotype was picked up a small number of times. V is TRBV5-1 and J is TRBJ2-1; possibly TRBD1 or TRBD2 for D (6 bases each). The CDR3 extends over 15 amino acids. V was trimmed by 0 bases and J by 7 bases, leaving 14 bases between them. Germline CDR1 SGHRS, CDR2 YFSETQ. Here the CDR3 reads CASSLVRGERNEQFF. As DNA, the CDR3 is TGCGCCAGCAGCTTGGTAAGGGGGGAACGTAATGAGCAGTTCTTC. The full variable domain, completed using reference TRBV5-1 and TRBJ2-1, is KAGVTQTPRYLIKTRGQQVTLSCSPISGHRSVSWYQQTPGQGLQFLFEYFSETQRNKGNFPGRFSGRQFSNSRSEMNVSTLELGDSALYLCASSLVRGERNEQFFGPGTRLTVL.

This clonotype was counted only a few times. The genes are TRBV2 and TRBJ2-1; possible D gene TRBD2, 5 bases. V dropped 6 bases and J dropped 8 bases, with 17 bases sitting between them. The CDR3 runs to 14 residues. The V gene's germline CDR1 is SNHLY and CDR2 FYNNEI. CDR3 residues: CASRGPPAGDEQFF. The CDR3 DNA reads TGTGCCAGCAGAGGCCCTCCCGCGGGCGATGAGCAGTTCTTC.

This clonotype was recorded a few times. This sequence joins TRBV4-1 and TRBJ2-5; D might be TRBD2 (6 bases). Per the germline V gene, CDR1 is MGHRA and CDR2 is YSYEKL. The length of the CDR3 is 17 residues. Trimming stripped 4 bases from V and 2 bases from J, with 20 bases between. The CDR3 loop reads CASSPRPGLRPQETQYF. The CDR3 DNA sequence: TGCGCCAGCAGCCCCCGACCGGGACTCAGACCGCAAGAGACCCAGTACTTC.